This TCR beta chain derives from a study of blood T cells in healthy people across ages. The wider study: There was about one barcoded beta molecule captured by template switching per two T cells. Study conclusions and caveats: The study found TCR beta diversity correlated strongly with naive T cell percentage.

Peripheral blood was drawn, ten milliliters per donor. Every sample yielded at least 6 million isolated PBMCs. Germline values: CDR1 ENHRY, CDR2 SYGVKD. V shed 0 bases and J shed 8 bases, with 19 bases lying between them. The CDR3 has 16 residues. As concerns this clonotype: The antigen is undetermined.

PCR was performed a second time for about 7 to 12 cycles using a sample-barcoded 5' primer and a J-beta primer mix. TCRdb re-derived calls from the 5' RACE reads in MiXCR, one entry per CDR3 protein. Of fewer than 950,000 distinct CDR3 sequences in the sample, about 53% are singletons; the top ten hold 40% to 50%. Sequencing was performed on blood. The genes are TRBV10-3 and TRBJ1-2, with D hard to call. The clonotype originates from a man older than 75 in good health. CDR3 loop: CAISESLIPVGDGYTF. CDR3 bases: TGTGCCATCAGTGAGTCTCTGATACCTGTTGGAGACGGCTACACCTTC.